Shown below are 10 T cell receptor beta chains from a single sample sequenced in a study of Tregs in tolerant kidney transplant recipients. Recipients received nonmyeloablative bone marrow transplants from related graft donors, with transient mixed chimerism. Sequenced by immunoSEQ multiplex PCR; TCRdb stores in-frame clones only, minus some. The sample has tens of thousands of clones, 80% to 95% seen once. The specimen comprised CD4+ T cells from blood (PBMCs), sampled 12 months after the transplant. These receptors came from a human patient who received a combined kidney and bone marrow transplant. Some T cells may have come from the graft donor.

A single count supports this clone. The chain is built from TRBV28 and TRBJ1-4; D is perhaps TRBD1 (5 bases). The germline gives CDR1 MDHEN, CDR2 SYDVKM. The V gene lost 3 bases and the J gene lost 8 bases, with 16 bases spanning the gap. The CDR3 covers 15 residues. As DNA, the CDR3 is TGTGCCAGCAGTTTTAATCGGGGGATCTACGAAAAACTGTTTTTT. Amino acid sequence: CASSFNRGIYEKLFF.

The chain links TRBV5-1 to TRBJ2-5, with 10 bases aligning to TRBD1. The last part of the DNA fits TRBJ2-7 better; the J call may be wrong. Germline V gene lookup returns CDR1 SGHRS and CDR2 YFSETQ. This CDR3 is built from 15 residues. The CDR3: CASSLGDRGNYEQYF. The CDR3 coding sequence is TGCGCCAGCAGCTTGGGGGACAGGGGAAACTACGAGCAGTACTTC.

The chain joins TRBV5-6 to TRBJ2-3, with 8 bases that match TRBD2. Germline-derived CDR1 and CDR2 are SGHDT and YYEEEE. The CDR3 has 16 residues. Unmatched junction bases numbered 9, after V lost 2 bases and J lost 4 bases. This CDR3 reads CASSFPAGVYADTQYF. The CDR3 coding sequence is TGTGCCAGCAGCTTCCCAGCGGGAGTTTACGCAGATACGCAGTATTTT.

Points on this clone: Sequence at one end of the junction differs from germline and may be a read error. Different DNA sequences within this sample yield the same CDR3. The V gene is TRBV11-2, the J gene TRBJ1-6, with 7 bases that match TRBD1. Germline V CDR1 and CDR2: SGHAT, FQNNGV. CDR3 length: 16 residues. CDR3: CASSSPQDRNNSPLHF. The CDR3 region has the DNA TGTGCCAGCAGCTCGCCTCAGGACAGGAATAATTCCCCCCTCCACTTT.

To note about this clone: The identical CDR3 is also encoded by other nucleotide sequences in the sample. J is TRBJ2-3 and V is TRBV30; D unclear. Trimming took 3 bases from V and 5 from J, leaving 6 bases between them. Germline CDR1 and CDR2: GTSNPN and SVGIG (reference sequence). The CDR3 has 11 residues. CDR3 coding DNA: TGTGCCTGGAGCCCCAGAGATACGCAGTATTTT. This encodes CAWSPRDTQYF.

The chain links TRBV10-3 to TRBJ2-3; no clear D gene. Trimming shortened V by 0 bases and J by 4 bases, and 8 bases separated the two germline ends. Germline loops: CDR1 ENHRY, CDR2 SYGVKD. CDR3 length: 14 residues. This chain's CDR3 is CAISESPGPDTQYF. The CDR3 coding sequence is TGTGCCATCAGTGAGTCCCCTGGGCCAGATACGCAGTATTTT.

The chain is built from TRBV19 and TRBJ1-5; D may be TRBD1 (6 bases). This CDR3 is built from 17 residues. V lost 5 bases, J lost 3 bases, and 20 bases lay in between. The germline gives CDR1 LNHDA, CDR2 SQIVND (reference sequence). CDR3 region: CASSPLQPRTANQPQHF. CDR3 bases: TGTGCCAGTAGTCCCCTACAACCCCGGACAGCCAATCAGCCCCAGCATTTT.

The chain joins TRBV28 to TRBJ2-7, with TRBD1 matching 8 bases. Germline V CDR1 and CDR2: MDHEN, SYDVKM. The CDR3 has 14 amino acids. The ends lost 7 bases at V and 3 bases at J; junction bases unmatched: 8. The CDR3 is CASTRTGLGYEQYF. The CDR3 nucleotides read TGTGCCAGCACTCGGACAGGGTTAGGCTACGAGCAGTACTTC.

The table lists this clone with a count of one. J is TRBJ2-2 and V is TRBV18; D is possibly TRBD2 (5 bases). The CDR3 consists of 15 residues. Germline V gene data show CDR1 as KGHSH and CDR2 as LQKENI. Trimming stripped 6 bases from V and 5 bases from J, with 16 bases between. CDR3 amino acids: CASSRSLTGTGELFF. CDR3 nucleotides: TGTGCCAGCTCCCGGAGCTTAACGGGGACCGGGGAGCTGTTTTTT.

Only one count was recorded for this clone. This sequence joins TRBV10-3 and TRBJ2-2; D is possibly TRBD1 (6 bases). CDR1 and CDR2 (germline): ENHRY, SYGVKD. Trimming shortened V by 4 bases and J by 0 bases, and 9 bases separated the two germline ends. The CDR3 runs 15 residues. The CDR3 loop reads CAISGYRANTGELFF. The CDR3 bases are TGTGCCATCAGTGGGTACAGGGCGAACACCGGGGAGCTGTTTTTT.